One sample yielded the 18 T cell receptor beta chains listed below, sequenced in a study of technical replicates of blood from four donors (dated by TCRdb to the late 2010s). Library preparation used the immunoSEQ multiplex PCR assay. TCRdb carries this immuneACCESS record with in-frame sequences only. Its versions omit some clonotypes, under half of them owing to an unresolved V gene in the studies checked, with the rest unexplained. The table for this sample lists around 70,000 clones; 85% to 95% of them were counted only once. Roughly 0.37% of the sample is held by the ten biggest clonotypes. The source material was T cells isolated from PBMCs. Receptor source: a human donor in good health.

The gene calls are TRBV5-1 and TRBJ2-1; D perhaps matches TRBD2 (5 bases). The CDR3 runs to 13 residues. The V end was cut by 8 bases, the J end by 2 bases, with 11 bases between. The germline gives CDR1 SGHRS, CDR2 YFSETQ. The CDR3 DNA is TGCGCCAGTTCCGACGGGGCCTACAATGAGCAGTTCTTC. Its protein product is CASSDGAYNEQFF.

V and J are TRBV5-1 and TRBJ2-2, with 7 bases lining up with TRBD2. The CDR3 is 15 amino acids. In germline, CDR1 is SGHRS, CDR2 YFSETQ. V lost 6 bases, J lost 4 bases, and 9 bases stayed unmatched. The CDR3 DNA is TGCGCCAGCATCGGGCTAGCGGAGGGCACCGGGGAGCTGTTTTTT. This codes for CASIGLAEGTGELFF.

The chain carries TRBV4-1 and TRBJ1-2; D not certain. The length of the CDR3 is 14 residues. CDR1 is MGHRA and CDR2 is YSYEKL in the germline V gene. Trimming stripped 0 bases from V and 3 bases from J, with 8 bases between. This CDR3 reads CASSQDGGYYGYTF. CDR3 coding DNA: TGCGCCAGCAGCCAAGACGGAGGGTACTATGGCTACACCTTC.

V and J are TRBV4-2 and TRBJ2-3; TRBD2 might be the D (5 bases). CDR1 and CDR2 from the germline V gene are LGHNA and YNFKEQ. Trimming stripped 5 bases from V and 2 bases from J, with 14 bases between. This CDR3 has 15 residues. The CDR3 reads CASSSTGKNTDTQYF. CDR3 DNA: TGTGCCAGCAGCTCGACCGGGAAGAACACAGATACGCAGTATTTT.

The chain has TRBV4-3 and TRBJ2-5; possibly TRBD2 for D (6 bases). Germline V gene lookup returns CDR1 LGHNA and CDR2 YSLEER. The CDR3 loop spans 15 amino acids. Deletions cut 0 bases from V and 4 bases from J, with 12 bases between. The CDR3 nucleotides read TGCGCCAGCAGCCAAGATCGCTGGGGAGGAGAGACCCAGTACTTC. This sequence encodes CASSQDRWGGETQYF.

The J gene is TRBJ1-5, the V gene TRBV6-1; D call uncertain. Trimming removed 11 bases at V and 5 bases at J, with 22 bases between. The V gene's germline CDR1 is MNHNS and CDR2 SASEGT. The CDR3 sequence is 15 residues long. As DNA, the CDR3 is TGTGCCGTAATACCGGGAAAATATCTAGATCAGCCCCAGCATTTT. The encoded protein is CAVIPGKYLDQPQHF.

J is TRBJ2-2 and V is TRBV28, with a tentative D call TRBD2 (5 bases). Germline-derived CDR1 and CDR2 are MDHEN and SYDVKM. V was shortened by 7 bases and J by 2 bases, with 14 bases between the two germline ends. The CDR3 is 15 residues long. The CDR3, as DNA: TGTGCCAGCACCTCCCCACCGGGAAACACCGGGGAGCTGTTTTTT. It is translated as CASTSPPGNTGELFF. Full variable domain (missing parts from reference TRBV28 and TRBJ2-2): DVKVTQSSRYLVKRTGEKVFLECVQDMDHENMFWYRQDPGLGLRLIYFSYDVKMKEKGDIPEGYSVSREKKERFSLILESASTNQTSMYLCASTSPPGNTGELFFGEGSRLTVL.

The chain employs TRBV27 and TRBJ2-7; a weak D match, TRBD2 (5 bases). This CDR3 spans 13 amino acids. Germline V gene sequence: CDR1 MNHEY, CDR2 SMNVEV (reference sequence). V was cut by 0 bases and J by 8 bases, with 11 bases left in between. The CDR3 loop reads CASSLSASSQQYF. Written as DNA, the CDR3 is TGTGCCAGCAGTTTATCGGCTAGCTCACAGCAGTACTTC.

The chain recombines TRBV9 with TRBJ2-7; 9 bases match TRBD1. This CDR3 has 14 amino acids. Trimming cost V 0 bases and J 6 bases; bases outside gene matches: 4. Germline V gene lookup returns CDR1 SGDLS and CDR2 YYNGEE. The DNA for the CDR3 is TGTGCCAGCAGCGTAGAAGGGACAGGGTTCGAGCAGTACTTC. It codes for CASSVEGTGFEQYF.

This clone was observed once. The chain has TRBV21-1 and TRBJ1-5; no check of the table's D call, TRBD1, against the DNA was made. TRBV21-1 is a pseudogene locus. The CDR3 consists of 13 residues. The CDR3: CASSKHSNQPQHF. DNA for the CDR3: TGTGCCAGCAGCAAACATAGCAATCAGCCCCAGCATTTT.

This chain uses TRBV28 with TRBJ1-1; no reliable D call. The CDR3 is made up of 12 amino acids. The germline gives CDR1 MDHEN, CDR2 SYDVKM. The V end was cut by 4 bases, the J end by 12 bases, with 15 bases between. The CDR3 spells CASSSRELRTFF. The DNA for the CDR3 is TGTGCCAGCAGTTCGCGGGAATTGCGAACTTTCTTT.

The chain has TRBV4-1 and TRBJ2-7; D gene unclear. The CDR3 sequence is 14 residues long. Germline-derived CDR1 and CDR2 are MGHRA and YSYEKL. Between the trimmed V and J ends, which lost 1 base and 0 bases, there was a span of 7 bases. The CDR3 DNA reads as TGCGCCAGCAGCCAAGCGGAGATCTCCTACGAGCAGTACTTC. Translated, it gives CASSQAEISYEQYF.

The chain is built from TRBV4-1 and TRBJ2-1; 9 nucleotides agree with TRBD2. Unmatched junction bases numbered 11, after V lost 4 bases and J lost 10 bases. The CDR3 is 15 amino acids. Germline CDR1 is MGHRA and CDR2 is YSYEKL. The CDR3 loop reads CASSRLAAGGREQFF. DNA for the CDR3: TGCGCCAGCAGCCGGTTAGCGGCGGGAGGGAGGGAGCAGTTCTTC.

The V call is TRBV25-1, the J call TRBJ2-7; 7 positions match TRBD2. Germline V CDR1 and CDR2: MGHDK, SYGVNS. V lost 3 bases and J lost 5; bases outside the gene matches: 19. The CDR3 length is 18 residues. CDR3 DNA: TGTGCCAGCAGTGATCTTGGACTAGAGAACGAGCTCGGAAACGAGCAGTACTTC. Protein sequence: CASSDLGLENELGNEQYF.

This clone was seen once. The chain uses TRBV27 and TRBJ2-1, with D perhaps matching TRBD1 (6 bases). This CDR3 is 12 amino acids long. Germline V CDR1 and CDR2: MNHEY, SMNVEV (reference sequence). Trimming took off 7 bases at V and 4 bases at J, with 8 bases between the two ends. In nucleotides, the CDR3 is TGTGCCAGCAAGGACAGTTACAATGAGCAGTTCTTC. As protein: CASKDSYNEQFF.

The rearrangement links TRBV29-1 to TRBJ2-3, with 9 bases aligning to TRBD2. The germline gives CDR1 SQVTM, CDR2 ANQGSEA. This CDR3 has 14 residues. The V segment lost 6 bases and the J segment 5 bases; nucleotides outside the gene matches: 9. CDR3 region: CSVVSSGIGDTQYF. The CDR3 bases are TGCAGCGTGGTATCTAGCGGGATTGGAGATACGCAGTATTTT.

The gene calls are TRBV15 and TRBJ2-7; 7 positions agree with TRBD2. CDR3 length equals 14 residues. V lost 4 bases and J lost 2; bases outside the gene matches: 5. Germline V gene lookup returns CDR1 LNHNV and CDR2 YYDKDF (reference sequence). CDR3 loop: CATSMGRGPYEQYF. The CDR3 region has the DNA TGTGCCACCAGCATGGGGAGGGGACCCTACGAGCAGTACTTC.

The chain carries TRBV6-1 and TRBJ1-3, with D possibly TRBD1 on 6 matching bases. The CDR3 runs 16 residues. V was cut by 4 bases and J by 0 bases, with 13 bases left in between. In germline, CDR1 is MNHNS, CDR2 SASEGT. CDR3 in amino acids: CASSGFRGVSGNTIYF. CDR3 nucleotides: TGTGCCAGCAGTGGATTCAGGGGCGTCTCTGGAAACACCATATATTTT.